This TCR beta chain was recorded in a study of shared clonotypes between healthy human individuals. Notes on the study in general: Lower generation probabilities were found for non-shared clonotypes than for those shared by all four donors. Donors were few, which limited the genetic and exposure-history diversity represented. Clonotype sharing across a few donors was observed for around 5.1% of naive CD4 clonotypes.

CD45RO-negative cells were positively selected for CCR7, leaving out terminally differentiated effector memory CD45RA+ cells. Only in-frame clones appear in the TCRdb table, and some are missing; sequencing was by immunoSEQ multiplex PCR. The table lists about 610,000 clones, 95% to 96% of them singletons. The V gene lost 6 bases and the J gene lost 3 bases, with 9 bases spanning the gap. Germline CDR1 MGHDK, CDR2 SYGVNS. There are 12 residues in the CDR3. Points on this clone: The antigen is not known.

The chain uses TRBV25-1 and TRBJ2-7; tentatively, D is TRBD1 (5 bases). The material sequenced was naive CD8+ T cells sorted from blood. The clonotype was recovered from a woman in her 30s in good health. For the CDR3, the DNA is TGTGCCAGCAGCCCAGGGTACTACGAGCAGTACTTC. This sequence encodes CASSPGYYEQYF.